These 7 T cell receptor beta chains share one sample of origin, sequenced in a study of blood T cell repertoires in COVID-19. Clones were read by immunoSEQ multiplex PCR, and TCRdb kept only the in-frame ones, dropping some. The sample has 150,000 to 200,000 clones; approximately 90% are singletons. Sequenced: peripheral blood. The origin of the receptors is a human donor in a cohort sampled during active COVID-19.

The CDR3 region has the DNA TGTGCCAGCAGAAGGAGGGGACAGCCGTTCTACGAGCAGTACTTC. Translated, it gives CASRRRGQPFYEQYF. The genes are TRBV6-5 and TRBJ2-7, with a tentative D call TRBD1 (7 bases). Germline CDR1 MNHEY, CDR2 SVGAGI. This CDR3 has 15 residues. The V gene lost 6 bases and the J gene lost 3 bases, with 18 bases spanning the gap.

The rearrangement joins TRBV12-3 or TRBV12-4 to TRBJ1-1; TRBD1 aligns across 7 bases. V gave up 3 bases and J gave up 10 bases; unmatched junction bases: 2. This CDR3 contains 11 residues. This CDR3 is CASSLQGVAFF. The CDR3 coding sequence is TGTGCCAGCAGTTTGCAGGGGGTAGCTTTCTTT.

The chain is built from TRBV5-4 and TRBJ1-2; 7 nucleotides line up with TRBD1. The CDR3 runs to 14 residues. Unmatched junction bases numbered 8, after V lost 3 bases and J lost 6 bases. Germline V lookup: CDR1 SGHNT, CDR2 YYREEE (reference sequence). CDR3 coding DNA: TGTGCCAGCAGCTCGGAGAACAGGGGACATGGCTACACCTTC. Encoded protein: CASSSENRGHGYTF.

The rearrangement uses TRBV6-1 and TRBJ2-3, with D unclear. The CDR3 spans 13 residues. Germline V gene lookup returns CDR1 MNHNS and CDR2 SASEGT. V lost 2 bases, J lost 5 bases, and 8 bases lay in between. Here the CDR3 reads CASSERARDTQYF. CDR3 in DNA: TGTGCCAGCAGTGAACGTGCGCGAGATACGCAGTATTTT.

V usage is TRBV5-1 and J usage is TRBJ1-2; no firm D call. Deletions cut 0 bases from V and 8 bases from J, with 11 bases between. Per the germline V gene, CDR1 is SGHRS and CDR2 is YFSETQ. CDR3 length: 13 residues. The CDR3 DNA sequence: TGCGCCAGCAGCTTGGGCCTCGGGTACGGCTACACCTTC. It specifies CASSLGLGYGYTF. Supplemented by reference TRBV5-1 and TRBJ1-2, the full variable domain reads KAGVTQTPRYLIKTRGQQVTLSCSPISGHRSVSWYQQTPGQGLQFLFEYFSETQRNKGNFPGRFSGRQFSNSRSEMNVSTLELGDSALYLCASSLGLGYGYTFGSGTRLTVV.

This clone was counted only a few times. The rearrangement joins TRBV3-1 (or the pseudogene TRBV3-2) to TRBJ1-4; maybe TRBD1 (5 bases). CDR1 is LGHDT, CDR2 YNNKEL, per germline (reference sequence). Trimming stripped 7 bases from V and 8 bases from J, with 17 bases between. The CDR3 sequence is 14 residues long. CDR3 loop: CASTSQGGSEKLFF. In nucleotides, the CDR3 is TGTGCCAGCACCAGTCAGGGAGGTAGCGAAAAACTGTTTTTT.

The chain couples TRBV7-8 to TRBJ2-5; D ambiguous. Germline V CDR1 and CDR2: SGHVS, FQNEAQ. This CDR3 has 14 residues. V was cut by 4 bases and J by 4 bases, with 13 bases left in between. The CDR3 sequence: CASSSFSAGETQYF. The CDR3 DNA reads as TGTGCCAGCAGCTCATTCAGTGCTGGAGAGACCCAGTACTTC.